This is a list of T cell receptor beta chains from one sample in a study of CD8 T cells in Susac syndrome. A single record per CDR3 protein comes from TCRdb applying MiXCR to the immunoSEQ multiplex PCR reads. The repertoire holds about 200,000 distinct CDR3 sequences, with roughly 91% as singletons. Sample: CD4+ T cells from PBMCs. All receptors come from a human donor with Susac syndrome. Both conserved end residues are part of each CDR3. D genes are given only for firm matches. Rows may omit the clone size; those that give it use once, few, many or a size class.

j_gene,d_gene,abundance,v_gene,CDR3nt,CDR3aa
TRBJ2-1,TRBD1,NA,TRBV9,TGTGCCAGCAGCGAAGGGGGCGCAATGAATGAGCAGTTCTTC,CASSEGGAMNEQFF
TRBJ2-3,TRBD2,NA,TRBV5-1,TGCGCCAGCAGCTTAAGTAGCGGGGGGGCGACAGATACGCAGTATTTT,CASSLSSGGATDTQYF
TRBJ2-1,TRBD2,NA,TRBV7-9,TGTGCCAGCAGCTTAGAAGCCAGCGGGGCCGATAGGGAGCAGTTCTTC,CASSLEASGADREQFF
TRBJ2-7,TRBD1,NA,TRBV5-6,TGTGCCAGCAGCCCCCCCGCCGGACAGGGAAACGAGCAGTACTTC,CASSPPAGQGNEQYF
TRBJ2-7,TRBD2,NA,TRBV7-8,TGTGCCAGCAGCTTAGATCTAGCGGGAGGGAGGGAGCAGTACTTC,CASSLDLAGGREQYF
TRBJ2-5,TRBD1,NA,TRBV19,TGTGCCAGTAGTAGACAGGGGCAAGAGACCCAGTACTTC,CASSRQGQETQYF
TRBJ1-1,NA,NA,TRBV28,TGTGCCAGCAGTTTATCCACGTTGAACACTGAAGCTTTCTTT,CASSLSTLNTEAFF
TRBJ2-7,NA,once,TRBV6-1,TGTGCCAGCTTCACCAGGGACGGAACCTACGAGCAGTACTTC,CASFTRDGTYEQYF
TRBJ1-4,NA,NA,TRBV20-1,TGCAGTGCTAGAGATCCCCGTAGCGGGGGTGAAAAACTGTTTTTT,CSARDPRSGGEKLFF
TRBJ1-2,NA,NA,TRBV12-3/TRBV12-4,TGTGCCAGCAGTTTTGAGAACAGGGGCTACACCTTC,CASSFENRGYTF
TRBJ1-2,NA,NA,TRBV19,TGTGCCAGTAGTATAGAGGACAAGGGGAACTATGGCTACACCTTC,CASSIEDKGNYGYTF
TRBJ2-7,NA,NA,TRBV6-1,TGTGCCAGCCAAGTAGGGGAAGGAACACGGTCTCCGGCCTACGAGCAGTACTTC,CASQVGEGTRSPAYEQYF
TRBJ2-5,NA,NA,TRBV7-6,TGTGCCAGCAGCTTAGCAGGGGGGGACGACCAAGAGACCCAGTACTTC,CASSLAGGDDQETQYF
TRBJ1-2,NA,NA,TRBV20-1,TGCAGTGCTACGGCCAACTATTATGGCTACACCTTC,CSATANYYGYTF
TRBJ2-5,TRBD2,once,TRBV7-9,TGTGCCAGCAGCTTAGGCTCAGCGGGGGTTGAACAAGAGACCCAGTACTTC,CASSLGSAGVEQETQYF
TRBJ2-2,TRBD1,NA,TRBV19,TGTGCCAGTATCCCTCCGGGACAGGGGGCCGGCGGGGAGCTGTTTTTT,CASIPPGQGAGGELFF